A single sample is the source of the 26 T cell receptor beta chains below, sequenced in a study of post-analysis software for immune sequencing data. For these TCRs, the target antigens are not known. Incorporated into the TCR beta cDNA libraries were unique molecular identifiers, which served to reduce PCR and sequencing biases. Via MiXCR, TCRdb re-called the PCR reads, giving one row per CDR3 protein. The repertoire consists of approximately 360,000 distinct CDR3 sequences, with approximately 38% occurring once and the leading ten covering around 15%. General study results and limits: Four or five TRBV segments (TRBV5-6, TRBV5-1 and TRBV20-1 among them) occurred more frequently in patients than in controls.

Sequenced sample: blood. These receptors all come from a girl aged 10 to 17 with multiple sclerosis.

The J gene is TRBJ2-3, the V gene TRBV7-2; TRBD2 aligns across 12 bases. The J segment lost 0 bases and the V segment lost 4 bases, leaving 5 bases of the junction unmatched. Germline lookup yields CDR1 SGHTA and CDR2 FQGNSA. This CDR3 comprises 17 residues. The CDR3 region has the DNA TGTGCCAGCAGCTCACTAGCGGGGGGAAGGAGCACAGATACGCAGTATTTT. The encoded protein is CASSSLAGGRSTDTQYF.

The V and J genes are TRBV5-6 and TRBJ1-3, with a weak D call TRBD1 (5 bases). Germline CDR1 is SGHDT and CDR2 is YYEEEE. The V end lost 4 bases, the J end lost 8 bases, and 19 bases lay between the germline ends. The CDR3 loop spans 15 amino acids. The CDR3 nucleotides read TGTGCCAGCAGCCTGACCGGGACCAGAGGGGACACCATATATTTT. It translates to CASSLTGTRGDTIYF.

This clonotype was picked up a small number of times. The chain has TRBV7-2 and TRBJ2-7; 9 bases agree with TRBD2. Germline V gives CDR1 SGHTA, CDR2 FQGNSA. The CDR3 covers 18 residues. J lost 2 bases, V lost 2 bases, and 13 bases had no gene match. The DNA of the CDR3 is TGTGCCAGCAGCTTAAGGGCCCTTGCGGGGGGGTTGCCCTACGAGCAGTACTTC. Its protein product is CASSLRALAGGLPYEQYF.

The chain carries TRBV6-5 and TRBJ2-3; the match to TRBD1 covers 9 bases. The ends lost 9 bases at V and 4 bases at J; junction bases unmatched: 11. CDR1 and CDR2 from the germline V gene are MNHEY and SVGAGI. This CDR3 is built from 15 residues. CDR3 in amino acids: CASNGQGSSADTQYF. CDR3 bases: TGTGCCAGTAACGGACAGGGGAGTTCCGCAGATACGCAGTATTTT.

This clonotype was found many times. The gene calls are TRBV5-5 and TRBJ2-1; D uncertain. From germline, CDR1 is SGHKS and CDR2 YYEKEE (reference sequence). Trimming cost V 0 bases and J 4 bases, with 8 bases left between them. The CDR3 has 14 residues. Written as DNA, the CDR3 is TGTGCCAGCAGCTTGGGGCAAGCATACAATGAGCAGTTCTTC. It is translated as CASSLGQAYNEQFF.

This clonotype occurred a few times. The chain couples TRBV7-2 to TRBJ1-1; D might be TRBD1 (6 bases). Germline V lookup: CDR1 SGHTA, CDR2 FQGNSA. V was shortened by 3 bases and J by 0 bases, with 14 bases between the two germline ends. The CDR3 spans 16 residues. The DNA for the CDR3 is TGTGCCAGCAGCTTCCCGGGACACCTTATGAACACTGAAGCTTTCTTT. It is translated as CASSFPGHLMNTEAFF.

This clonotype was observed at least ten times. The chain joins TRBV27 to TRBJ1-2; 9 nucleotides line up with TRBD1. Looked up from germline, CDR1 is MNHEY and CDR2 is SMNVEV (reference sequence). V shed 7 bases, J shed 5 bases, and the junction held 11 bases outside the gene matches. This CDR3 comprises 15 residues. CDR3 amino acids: CASTPGTGLPYGYTF. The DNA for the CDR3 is TGTGCCAGCACCCCCGGGACAGGGTTACCTTATGGCTACACCTTC.

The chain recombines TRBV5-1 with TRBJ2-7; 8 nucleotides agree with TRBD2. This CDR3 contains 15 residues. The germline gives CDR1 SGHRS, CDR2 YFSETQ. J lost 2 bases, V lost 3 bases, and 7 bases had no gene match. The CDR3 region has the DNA TGCGCCAGCAGCTCCCCCGGACTAGCACCCTACGAGCAGTACTTC. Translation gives CASSSPGLAPYEQYF. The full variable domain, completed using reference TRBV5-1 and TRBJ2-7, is KAGVTQTPRYLIKTRGQQVTLSCSPISGHRSVSWYQQTPGQGLQFLFEYFSETQRNKGNFPGRFSGRQFSNSRSEMNVSTLELGDSALYLCASSSPGLAPYEQYFGPGTRLTVT.

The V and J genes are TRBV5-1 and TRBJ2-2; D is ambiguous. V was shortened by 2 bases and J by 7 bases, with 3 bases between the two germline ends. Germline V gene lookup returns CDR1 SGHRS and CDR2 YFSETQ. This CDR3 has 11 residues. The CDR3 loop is CASSLNGELFF. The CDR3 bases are TGCGCCAGCAGCTTAAACGGGGAGCTGTTTTTT.

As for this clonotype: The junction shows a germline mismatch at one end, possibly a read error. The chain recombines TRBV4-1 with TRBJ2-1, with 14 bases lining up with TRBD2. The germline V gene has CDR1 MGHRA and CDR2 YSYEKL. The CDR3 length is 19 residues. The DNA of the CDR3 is TGCACCAGCAGCCAAGCATGGACTAGCGGGGGGCAGGTCTACAATGAGCAGTTCTTC. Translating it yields CTSSQAWTSGGQVYNEQFF.

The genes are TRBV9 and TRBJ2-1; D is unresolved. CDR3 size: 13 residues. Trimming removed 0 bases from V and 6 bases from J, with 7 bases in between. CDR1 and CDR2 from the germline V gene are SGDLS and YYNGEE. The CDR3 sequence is CASSVDLPNEQFF. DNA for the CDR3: TGTGCCAGCAGCGTAGATCTACCCAATGAGCAGTTCTTC.

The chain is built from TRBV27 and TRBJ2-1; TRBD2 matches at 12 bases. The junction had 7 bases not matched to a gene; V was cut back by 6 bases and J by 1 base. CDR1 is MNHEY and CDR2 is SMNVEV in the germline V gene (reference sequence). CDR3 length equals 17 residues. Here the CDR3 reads CASSLTSGGGSYNEQFF. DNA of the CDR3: TGTGCCAGCAGCTTGACTAGCGGGGGTGGTTCCTACAATGAGCAGTTCTTC.

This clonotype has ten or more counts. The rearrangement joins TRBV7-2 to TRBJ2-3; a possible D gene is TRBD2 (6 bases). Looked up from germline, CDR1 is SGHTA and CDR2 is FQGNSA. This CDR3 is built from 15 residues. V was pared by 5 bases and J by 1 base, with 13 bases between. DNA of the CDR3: TGTGCCAGCAGCCTCCGGGAGTCTCGCACAGATACGCAGTATTTT. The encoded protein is CASSLRESRTDTQYF. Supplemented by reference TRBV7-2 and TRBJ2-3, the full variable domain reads GAGVSQSPSNKVTEKGKDVELRCDPISGHTALYWYRQSLGQGLEFLIYFQGNSAPDKSGLPSDRFSAERTGGSVSTLTIQRTQQEDSAVYLCASSLRESRTDTQYFGPGTRLTVL.

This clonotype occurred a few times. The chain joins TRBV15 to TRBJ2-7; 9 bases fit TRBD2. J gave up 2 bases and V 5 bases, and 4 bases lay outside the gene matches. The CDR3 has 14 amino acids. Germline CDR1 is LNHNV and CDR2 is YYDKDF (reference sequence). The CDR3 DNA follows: TGTGCCACCAGCCGCGGGGGGGAGACCTACGAGCAGTACTTC. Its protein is CATSRGGETYEQYF.

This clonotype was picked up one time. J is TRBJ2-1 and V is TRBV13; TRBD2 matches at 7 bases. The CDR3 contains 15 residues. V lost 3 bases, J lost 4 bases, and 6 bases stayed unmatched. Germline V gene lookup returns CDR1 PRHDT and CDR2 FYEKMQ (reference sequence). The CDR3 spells CASSFRLAEYNEQFF. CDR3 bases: TGTGCCAGCAGCTTTCGGCTAGCGGAGTACAATGAGCAGTTCTTC.

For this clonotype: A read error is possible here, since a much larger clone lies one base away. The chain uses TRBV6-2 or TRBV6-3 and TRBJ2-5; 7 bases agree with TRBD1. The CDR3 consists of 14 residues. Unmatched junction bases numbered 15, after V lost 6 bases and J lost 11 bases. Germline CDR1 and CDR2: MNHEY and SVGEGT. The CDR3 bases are TGTGCCAGCAGACAGACAGGGTATCAGGACGGGCAGTACTTC. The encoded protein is CASRQTGYQDGQYF.

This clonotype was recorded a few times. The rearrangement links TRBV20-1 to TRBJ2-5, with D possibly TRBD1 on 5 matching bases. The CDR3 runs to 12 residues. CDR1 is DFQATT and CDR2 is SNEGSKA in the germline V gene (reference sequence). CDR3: CSLPREQETQYF. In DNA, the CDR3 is TGCAGCCTACCCAGGGAACAAGAGACCCAGTACTTC.

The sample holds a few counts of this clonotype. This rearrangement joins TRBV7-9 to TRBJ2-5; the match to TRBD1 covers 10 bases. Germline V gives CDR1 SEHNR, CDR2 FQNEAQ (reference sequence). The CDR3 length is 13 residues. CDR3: CAAGRDRGEEQYF. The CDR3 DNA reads TGTGCGGCTGGTCGGGACAGGGGAGAAGAGCAGTACTTC. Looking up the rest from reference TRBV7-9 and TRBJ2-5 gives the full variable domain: DTGVSQNPRHKITKRGQNVTFRCDPISEHNRLYWYRQTLGQGPEFLTYFQNEAQLEKSRLLSDRFSAERPKGSFSTLEIQRTEQGDSAMYLCAAGRDRGEEQYFGPGTRLLVL.

CDR3 protein: CASSPGTGRHNEQFF. The CDR3 DNA sequence: TGCGCCAGCAGCCCCGGGACAGGGCGACACAATGAGCAGTTCTTC. V usage is TRBV5-1 and J usage is TRBJ2-1, with 9 bases identical to TRBD1. The J segment lost 5 bases and the V segment lost 4 bases, leaving 7 bases of the junction unmatched. This CDR3 region has 15 residues. Looked up from germline, CDR1 is SGHRS and CDR2 is YFSETQ.

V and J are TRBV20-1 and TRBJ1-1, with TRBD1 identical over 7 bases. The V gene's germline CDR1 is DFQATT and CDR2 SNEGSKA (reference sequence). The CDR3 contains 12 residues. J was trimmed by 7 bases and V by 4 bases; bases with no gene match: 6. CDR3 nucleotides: TGCAGTGCTACTACAGGGGTCAGTGAAGCTTTCTTT. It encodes CSATTGVSEAFF.

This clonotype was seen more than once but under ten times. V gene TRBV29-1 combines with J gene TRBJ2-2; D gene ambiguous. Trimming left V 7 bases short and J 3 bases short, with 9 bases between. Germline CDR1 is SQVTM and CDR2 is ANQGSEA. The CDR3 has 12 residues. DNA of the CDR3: TGCAGCGCCAGTGGAGACACCGGGGAGCTGTTTTTT. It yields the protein CSASGDTGELFF.

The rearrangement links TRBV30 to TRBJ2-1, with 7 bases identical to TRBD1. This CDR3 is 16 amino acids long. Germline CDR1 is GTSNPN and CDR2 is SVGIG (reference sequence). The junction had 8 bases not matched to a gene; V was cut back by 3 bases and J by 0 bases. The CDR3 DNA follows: TGTGCCTGGAGCTATCTACAGGGGAGCTCCTACAATGAGCAGTTCTTC. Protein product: CAWSYLQGSSYNEQFF.

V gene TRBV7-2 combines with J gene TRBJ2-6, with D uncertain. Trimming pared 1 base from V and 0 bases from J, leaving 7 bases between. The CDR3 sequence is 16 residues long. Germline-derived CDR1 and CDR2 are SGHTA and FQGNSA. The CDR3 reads CASSLDTGSGANVLTF. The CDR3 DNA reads TGTGCCAGCAGCTTAGATACGGGCTCTGGGGCCAACGTCCTGACTTTC.

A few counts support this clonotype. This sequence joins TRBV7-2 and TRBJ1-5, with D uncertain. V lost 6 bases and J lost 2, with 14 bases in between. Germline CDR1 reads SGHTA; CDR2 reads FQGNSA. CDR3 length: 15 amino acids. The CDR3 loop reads CASSKQRSRNQPQHF. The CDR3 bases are TGTGCCAGCAGTAAACAGCGTTCTCGCAATCAGCCCCAGCATTTT.

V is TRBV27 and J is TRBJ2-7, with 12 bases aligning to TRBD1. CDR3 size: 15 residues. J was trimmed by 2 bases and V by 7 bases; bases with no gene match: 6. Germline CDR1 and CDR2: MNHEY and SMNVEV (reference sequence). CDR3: CASKLGDRGPYEQYF. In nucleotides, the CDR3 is TGTGCCAGCAAATTGGGGGACAGGGGGCCCTACGAGCAGTACTTC.

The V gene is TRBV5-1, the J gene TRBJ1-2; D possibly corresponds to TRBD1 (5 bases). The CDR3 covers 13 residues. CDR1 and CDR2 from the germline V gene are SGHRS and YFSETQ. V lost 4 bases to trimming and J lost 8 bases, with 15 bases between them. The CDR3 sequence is CASSPASEGGYTF. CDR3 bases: TGCGCCAGCAGCCCTGCTTCGGAGGGGGGCTACACCTTC. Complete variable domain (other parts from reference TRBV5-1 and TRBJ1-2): KAGVTQTPRYLIKTRGQQVTLSCSPISGHRSVSWYQQTPGQGLQFLFEYFSETQRNKGNFPGRFSGRQFSNSRSEMNVSTLELGDSALYLCASSPASEGGYTFGSGTRLTVV.